One sample yielded the 26 T cell receptor beta chains listed below, sequenced in a study of CD8 T cells in Susac syndrome. With random hexamers, reverse transcription was performed on roughly 0.45 to 1 ug of RNA. TCRdb processed the immunoSEQ multiplex PCR reads anew with MiXCR; each CDR3 protein has one entry. The sample has approximately 120,000 distinct CDR3 sequences, roughly 95% seen once. Material for sequencing was CD4+ T cells from PBMCs. The receptors shown here come from a human donor in good health.

The chain employs TRBV29-1 and TRBJ1-1; no clear D gene. This CDR3 comprises 12 residues. Germline CDR1 is SQVTM and CDR2 is ANQGSEA. Trimming took off 1 base at V and 6 bases at J, with 9 bases between the two ends. CDR3 nucleotides: TGCAGCGTTGAAGCGGGGATCGCTGAAGCTTTCTTT. Its translation is CSVEAGIAEAFF.

The rearrangement links TRBV20-1 to TRBJ2-5, with 8 positions matching TRBD2. With 3 bases clipped from V and 2 bases from J, the junction kept 14 bases outside the gene matches. Germline CDR1 and CDR2: DFQATT and SNEGSKA (reference sequence). This CDR3 is built from 17 residues. Here the CDR3 reads CSARVPRAGELQETQYF. The CDR3 nucleotides read TGCAGTGCTAGGGTGCCGCGAGCGGGAGAACTTCAAGAGACCCAGTACTTC.

This sequence joins TRBV20-1 and TRBJ1-6; TRBD1 matches 8 bases. This CDR3 is built from 15 residues. Per germline, CDR1 DFQATT and CDR2 SNEGSKA (reference sequence). J lost 5 bases, V lost 6 bases, and 9 bases had no gene match. For the CDR3, the DNA is TGCAGTGCGCGGTCCAGGGGGCGGGATAATTCACCCCTCCACTTT. As protein: CSARSRGRDNSPLHF.

The CDR3 DNA follows: TGCAGTGCTAGAGGCGGGGGTGTGGGAAACACCATATATTTT. Its translation is CSARGGGVGNTIYF. The V call is TRBV20-1, the J call TRBJ1-3; tentatively, D is TRBD1 (5 bases). V dropped 1 base and J dropped 4 bases, with 11 bases sitting between them. The length of the CDR3 is 14 residues. The germline V gene encodes CDR1 DFQATT and CDR2 SNEGSKA (reference sequence).

V and J are TRBV4-3 and TRBJ2-2; 10 nucleotides align to TRBD2. With 4 bases clipped from V and 7 bases from J, the junction kept 12 bases outside the gene matches. Germline V gene lookup returns CDR1 LGHNA and CDR2 YSLEER. There are 17 residues in the CDR3. CDR3 protein: CASSLKRKREGDGELFF. The CDR3 bases are TGCGCCAGCAGCCTAAAGCGAAAGCGGGAGGGTGACGGGGAGCTGTTTTTT.

This chain connects TRBV20-1 to TRBJ2-4; possibly TRBD2 for D (5 bases). V lost 1 base and J 2 bases, leaving 9 bases between the germline ends. The CDR3 has 14 amino acids. The V gene's germline CDR1 is DFQATT and CDR2 SNEGSKA (reference sequence). The chain's CDR3 is CSARGGGTKNIQYF. Written as DNA, the CDR3 is TGCAGTGCTAGAGGTGGAGGAACCAAAAACATTCAGTACTTC.

This chain links TRBV11-2 with TRBJ2-7; 7 nucleotides align to TRBD1. CDR1 is SGHAT, CDR2 FQNNGV, per germline. The CDR3 runs to 13 residues. The trim removed 5 bases at V and 7 bases at J, leaving 8 bases unmatched. CDR3 DNA: TGTGCCAGCAGCCTCCGACAGGGTGTAGAGCAGTACTTC. Protein: CASSLRQGVEQYF.

This chain joins TRBV7-3 and TRBJ2-3, with 9 bases identical to TRBD2. V was pared by 8 bases and J by 7 bases, with 7 bases of the junction left unmatched. Germline CDR1 and CDR2: SGHTA and FQGTGA. The CDR3 runs to 13 residues. This chain's CDR3 is CASASSGTNTQYF. The CDR3 nucleotides are TGTGCCAGCGCGTCTAGCGGGACGAATACGCAGTATTTT.

V is TRBV29-1 and J is TRBJ2-5; D may be TRBD1 (6 bases). CDR3 length: 14 residues. CDR1 SQVTM and CDR2 ANQGSEA come from the germline V gene. Trimming shortened V by 5 bases and J by 1 base, and 14 bases separated the two germline ends. The chain's CDR3 is CSVKNRAVQETQYF. CDR3 coding DNA: TGCAGCGTTAAAAACAGGGCCGTCCAAGAGACCCAGTACTTC.

In its sample, this clonotype was seen once. The chain couples TRBV24-1 to TRBJ1-1; a weak D match, TRBD1 (5 bases). Looked up from germline, CDR1 is KGHDR and CDR2 is SFDVKD. Trimming cost V 8 bases and J 8 bases, with 11 bases left between them. The CDR3 contains 11 residues. CDR3 region: CATKGTGEAFF. In nucleotides, the CDR3 is TGTGCCACCAAAGGGACTGGAGAAGCTTTCTTT.

The chain joins TRBV6-5 to TRBJ2-6, with TRBD2 matching 7 bases. Germline trimming cut 8 bases from V and 2 bases from J; bases unmatched to any gene: 0. The CDR3 covers 13 residues. The germline V gene encodes CDR1 MNHEY and CDR2 SVGAGI. The CDR3 sequence: CASREAGANVLTF. CDR3 coding DNA: TGTGCCAGCCGGGAGGCTGGGGCCAACGTCCTGACTTTC.

CDR3 sequence reads: CASSPRPAGHSTGELFF. DNA for the CDR3: TGTGCCAGCAGCCCCCGTCCTGCGGGACATAGCACCGGGGAGCTGTTTTTT. The gene calls are TRBV4-2 and TRBJ2-2; possibly TRBD1 or TRBD2 for D (6 bases each). The CDR3 has 17 amino acids. Trimming left V 4 bases short and J 4 bases short, with 19 bases between. CDR1 and CDR2 from the germline V gene are LGHNA and YNFKEQ.

The CDR3 nucleotides are TGTGCCAGCAGCCCTCAAGCCCGGAGTGACATTCAGTACTTC. It yields the protein CASSPQARSDIQYF. The chain carries TRBV7-9 and TRBJ2-4, with D uncertain. Trimming removed 5 bases at V and 8 bases at J, with 16 bases between. Per the germline V gene, CDR1 is SEHNR and CDR2 is FQNEAQ (reference sequence). The CDR3 runs to 14 residues.

This clonotype was detected only once. J is TRBJ2-3 and V is TRBV9; D is possibly TRBD1 or TRBD2 (6 bases each). The CDR3 loop spans 16 amino acids. Between the trimmed V and J ends, which lost 4 bases and 1 base, there was a span of 16 bases. The germline gives CDR1 SGDLS, CDR2 YYNGEE. CDR3 sequence reads: CASSKGGRGGTDTQYF. The CDR3 coding sequence is TGTGCCAGCAGCAAAGGCGGTAGGGGGGGCACAGATACGCAGTATTTT.

The rearrangement uses TRBV19 and TRBJ2-2, with D uncertain. Trimming stripped 7 bases from V and 6 bases from J, with 12 bases between. Germline-derived CDR1 and CDR2 are LNHDA and SQIVND (reference sequence). This CDR3 contains 13 residues. The CDR3 coding sequence is TGTGCCAGTACGGGTGGGCAGCCCGGGGAGCTGTTTTTT. Residues: CASTGGQPGELFF. Complete variable domain (other parts from reference TRBV19 and TRBJ2-2): DGGITQSPKYLFRKEGQNVTLSCEQNLNHDAMYWYRQDPGQGLRLIYYSQIVNDFQKGDIAEGYSVSREKKESFPLTVTSAQKNPTAFYLCASTGGQPGELFFGEGSRLTVL.

This rearrangement joins TRBV25-1 to TRBJ2-7; 9 bases are a match to TRBD1. This CDR3 contains 15 residues. Germline CDR1 MGHDK, CDR2 SYGVNS. Trimming took 1 base from V and 6 from J; bases not matched to a gene: 7. This CDR3 is CASSEWEGQGGEQYF. As DNA, the CDR3 is TGTGCCAGCAGTGAATGGGAGGGACAGGGAGGCGAGCAGTACTTC.

The V call is TRBV27, the J call TRBJ1-2; TRBD1 might be the D (6 bases). V dropped 5 bases and J dropped 8 bases, with 24 bases sitting between them. The CDR3 is made up of 16 amino acids. CDR1 and CDR2 from the germline V gene are MNHEY and SMNVEV (reference sequence). CDR3 sequence: CASSPAGGNRAGGYTF. The CDR3 DNA sequence: TGTGCCAGCAGTCCTGCGGGAGGCAACAGGGCGGGCGGCTACACCTTC.

The V call is TRBV7-9, the J call TRBJ2-1, with 10 bases that match TRBD2. Germline V gives CDR1 SEHNR, CDR2 FQNEAQ (reference sequence). The CDR3 extends over 15 amino acids. V gave up 5 bases and J gave up 8 bases; unmatched junction bases: 9. The CDR3 is CASSPSGRAFDEQFF. CDR3 DNA: TGTGCCAGCAGCCCGAGCGGGAGGGCCTTCGATGAGCAGTTCTTC.

The table lists this clonotype with a few counts. J is TRBJ1-1 and V is TRBV29-1; D might be TRBD1 (6 bases). Germline-derived CDR1 and CDR2 are SQVTM and ANQGSEA. The CDR3 loop spans 12 amino acids. Trimming removed 4 bases from V and 3 bases from J, with 9 bases in between. The CDR3 bases are TGCAGCGTTGTAAGGGGGTACACTGAAGCTTTCTTT. As protein: CSVVRGYTEAFF.

The rearrangement joins TRBV7-3 to TRBJ2-3, with D unclear. The length of the CDR3 is 13 residues. Trimming removed 0 bases from V and 5 bases from J, with 6 bases in between. CDR1 is SGHTA, CDR2 FQGTGA, per germline. This chain's CDR3 is CASSLTLGDTQYF. CDR3 sequence (DNA): TGTGCCAGCAGCTTAACTCTAGGAGATACGCAGTATTTT.

This clonotype has just one count. This chain uses TRBV12-5 with TRBJ1-1; TRBD1 is a possible D gene (5 bases). CDR1 LGHNT and CDR2 FRNRAP come from the germline V gene. V was clipped by 1 base and J by 6 bases, with 12 bases between them. This CDR3 spans 14 amino acids. In DNA, the CDR3 is TGTGCTAGTGGTTTGGGGCAGGGCAGGGCTGAAGCTTTCTTT. It specifies CASGLGQGRAEAFF.

The chain links TRBV29-1 to TRBJ1-2, with a possible D match to TRBD1 (5 bases). Trimming removed 7 bases at V and 6 bases at J, with 12 bases between. CDR3 length: 11 residues. Germline V gene data show CDR1 as SQVTM and CDR2 as ANQGSEA. For the CDR3, the DNA is TGCAGCGGGGGCAGTACGGATGGCTACACCTTC. Encoded protein: CSGGSTDGYTF.

The chain links TRBV20-1 to TRBJ2-3; D possibly matches TRBD1 or TRBD2 (5 bases each). The CDR3 loop spans 13 amino acids. V lost 0 bases and J 6 bases, leaving 10 bases between the germline ends. In germline, CDR1 is DFQATT, CDR2 SNEGSKA (reference sequence). The CDR3 sequence: CSAREGTLDTQYF. For the CDR3, the DNA is TGCAGTGCTAGAGAAGGGACCTTGGATACGCAGTATTTT.

The chain couples TRBV20-1 to TRBJ1-4, with 7 positions matching TRBD1. Trimming at V came to 6 bases and at J to 0 bases, leaving 7 bases not matched to a gene. Germline values: CDR1 DFQATT, CDR2 SNEGSKA (reference sequence). The CDR3 spans 15 residues. CDR3 residues: CSAPLQGTTNEKLFF. CDR3 nucleotide sequence: TGCAGTGCCCCGTTACAGGGGACAACTAATGAAAAACTGTTTTTT.

The chain uses TRBV7-3 and TRBJ2-1; D may match TRBD1 or TRBD2 (5 bases each). Trimming stripped 6 bases from V and 10 bases from J, with 22 bases between. The CDR3 contains 15 residues. Germline V gene sequence: CDR1 SGHTA, CDR2 FQGTGA. The CDR3 DNA reads as TGTGCCAGCAGTCCACCGGGACCCCTAAACAGAGAGCAGTTCTTC. Translation gives CASSPPGPLNREQFF.

The genes are TRBV4-1 and TRBJ2-7; no clear D gene. Germline CDR1 MGHRA, CDR2 YSYEKL. The germline V and J ends were trimmed by 4 bases and 6 bases, with 19 bases remaining between them. The CDR3 is made up of 15 amino acids. CDR3 amino acids: CASSPEALRSGEQYF. The CDR3 coding sequence is TGCGCCAGCAGCCCAGAAGCCCTGAGGAGTGGCGAGCAGTACTTC.